The 27 T cell receptor beta chains listed next were all sequenced from one sample in a study of T cell changes during pregnancy in multiple sclerosis. Produced via immunoSEQ multiplex PCR; TCRdb's table is partial and in-frame only. The data show about 97,000 clones, 90% seen once. Sequenced here: peripheral blood, sampled in the second trimester of pregnancy. Receptor source: a female donor in good health, enrolled as a control in a pregnancy study.

The chain links TRBV9 to TRBJ2-6, with a weak D call TRBD2 (5 bases). This CDR3 is built from 16 residues. Germline V CDR1 and CDR2: SGDLS, YYNGEE. V was pared by 4 bases and J by 1 base, with 12 bases between. This chain's CDR3 is CASSFSRGSGANVLTF. The CDR3 nucleotides are TGTGCCAGCAGCTTCTCCCGGGGATCTGGGGCCAACGTCCTGACTTTC.

This clone was recorded only once. The chain recombines TRBV14 with TRBJ2-7; 8 nucleotides align to TRBD1. The CDR3 has 16 amino acids. V shed 2 bases, J shed 0 bases, and the junction held 6 bases outside the gene matches. Germline values: CDR1 SGHDN, CDR2 FVKESK. The CDR3 DNA sequence: TGTGCCAGCAGCCAACAGGACAGGGTGGTCTCCTACGAGCAGTACTTC. It yields the protein CASSQQDRVVSYEQYF.

The chain couples TRBV4-1 to TRBJ2-3, with TRBD2 identical over 14 bases. CDR3 length equals 19 residues. V shed 5 bases and J 3 bases; nucleotides not matched to a gene: 13. Germline V gene data show CDR1 as MGHRA and CDR2 as YSYEKL. The CDR3 DNA sequence: TGCGCCAGCAGCTCTTCCGGAGGACTAGCGGGGGGCTTAACAGATACGCAGTATTTT. It yields the protein CASSSSGGLAGGLTDTQYF.

The V and J genes are TRBV28 and TRBJ1-5; 7 bases are a match to TRBD1. Trimming at V came to 6 bases and at J to 9 bases, leaving 23 bases not matched to a gene. This CDR3 contains 18 residues. Germline V gene lookup returns CDR1 MDHEN and CDR2 SYDVKM. CDR3 loop: CASSILISTGRGVGPQHF. The CDR3 DNA follows: TGTGCCAGCAGCATATTGATTTCGACAGGGAGAGGGGTAGGGCCCCAGCATTTT.

This clone was recorded only once. This chain links TRBV9 with TRBJ2-3; D may be TRBD2 (6 bases). The CDR3 length is 14 residues. Trimming took 4 bases from V and 4 from J, leaving 13 bases between them. The V gene's germline CDR1 is SGDLS and CDR2 YYNGEE. In DNA, the CDR3 is TGTGCCAGCAGCTCCTTCGGGGAGGCAGATACGCAGTATTTT. This gives the protein CASSSFGEADTQYF.

This sequence joins TRBV7-2 and TRBJ1-5; the D gene is possibly TRBD1 (6 bases). Trimming took 6 bases from V and 3 from J, leaving 12 bases between them. CDR1 is SGHTA, CDR2 FQGNSA, per germline. This CDR3 contains 14 residues. Here the CDR3 DNA reads TGTGCCAGCAGGCCAGGGGTCAACAATCAGCCCCAGCATTTT. Translation: CASRPGVNNQPQHF.

V and J are TRBV2 and TRBJ2-7; D is perhaps TRBD2 (6 bases). Per germline, CDR1 SNHLY and CDR2 FYNNEI. This CDR3 is built from 15 residues. V was clipped by 6 bases and J by 0 bases, with 15 bases between them. The CDR3: CASRGLNRSSYEQYF. The CDR3 region has the DNA TGTGCCAGCAGGGGACTGAATCGAAGCTCCTACGAGCAGTACTTC.

This chain uses TRBV11-2 with TRBJ2-7; perhaps TRBD1 as D (5 bases). CDR1 is SGHAT, CDR2 FQNNGV, per germline. V lost 3 bases, J lost 6 bases, and 18 bases lay in between. The CDR3 extends over 15 amino acids. The CDR3 nucleotides are TGTGCCAGCAGCTTCACCCGCAGGGTTTTCCTCGAGCAGTACTTC. Translation: CASSFTRRVFLEQYF.

The gene calls are TRBV28 and TRBJ1-5, with a weak D call TRBD1 (6 bases). CDR3 size: 15 residues. The germline gives CDR1 MDHEN, CDR2 SYDVKM. V shed 6 bases and J shed 4 bases, with 16 bases lying between them. The chain's CDR3 is CASSQGQIGNQPQHF. In DNA form, the CDR3 reads TGTGCCAGCAGCCAAGGACAGATTGGGAATCAGCCCCAGCATTTT. The whole variable domain, remainder taken from reference TRBV28 and TRBJ1-5, is DVKVTQSSRYLVKRTGEKVFLECVQDMDHENMFWYRQDPGLGLRLIYFSYDVKMKEKGDIPEGYSVSREKKERFSLILESASTNQTSMYLCASSQGQIGNQPQHFGDGTRLSIL.

The gene calls are TRBV5-1 and TRBJ2-1; maybe TRBD1 (5 bases). There are 16 residues in the CDR3. With 4 bases removed from V and 8 bases from J, the gap between germline ends came to 22 bases. Germline CDR1 is SGHRS and CDR2 is YFSETQ. CDR3 coding DNA: TGCGCCAGCAGCCCTGTCTTCCAGGGATGGCTTTATGAGCAGTTCTTC. It is translated as CASSPVFQGWLYEQFF.

The chain combines TRBV15 with TRBJ2-3, with D possibly TRBD2 on 5 matching bases. V was cut by 1 base and J by 2 bases, with 13 bases left in between. The CDR3 runs to 16 residues. The germline V gene has CDR1 LNHNV and CDR2 YYDKDF (reference sequence). CDR3 residues: CATSRGGSGYTDTQYF. The CDR3 DNA is TGTGCCACCAGCAGAGGCGGAAGCGGTTACACAGATACGCAGTATTTT.

The chain combines TRBV25-1 with TRBJ1-6; D possibly corresponds to TRBD1 (5 bases). Looked up from germline, CDR1 is MGHDK and CDR2 is SYGVNS. Trimming left V 7 bases short and J 9 bases short, with 13 bases between. The CDR3 is made up of 13 amino acids. CDR3 amino acids: CASNGIGGSPLHF. The CDR3 DNA sequence: TGTGCCAGCAACGGGATCGGGGGTTCACCCCTCCACTTT.

This clone was seen just once. The V and J genes are TRBV6-1 and TRBJ1-3; TRBD1 is a possible D gene (5 bases). Deletions cut 8 bases from V and 8 bases from J, with 19 bases between. Germline V gene data show CDR1 as MNHNS and CDR2 as SASEGT. The CDR3 length is 14 residues. CDR3 residues: CASRKDNREDTIYF. The CDR3 bases are TGTGCCAGCCGCAAGGACAATAGGGAGGACACCATATATTTT.

The chain is built from TRBV10-2 and TRBJ1-5, with D perhaps TRBD1 (5 bases). Deletions cut 6 bases from V and 2 bases from J, with 8 bases between. CDR1 WSHSY and CDR2 SAAADI come from the germline V gene. The CDR3 totals 13 residues. The CDR3 DNA follows: TGCGCCAGCAGCAGGGCCGGCAATCAGCCCCAGCATTTT. Protein product: CASSRAGNQPQHF.

V and J are TRBV4-3 and TRBJ2-3, with D uncertain. The germline V gene has CDR1 LGHNA and CDR2 YSLEER. The CDR3 length is 14 residues. Between the trimmed V and J ends, which lost 0 bases and 0 bases, there was a span of 4 bases. The CDR3 sequence: CASSQDPSTDTQYF. DNA for the CDR3: TGCGCCAGCAGCCAAGATCCTAGCACAGATACGCAGTATTTT.

The V call is TRBV25-1, the J call TRBJ1-4; D is perhaps TRBD1 (6 bases). This CDR3 is 18 amino acids long. V was pared by 4 bases and J by 8 bases, with 26 bases between. Germline V gives CDR1 MGHDK, CDR2 SYGVNS. CDR3 amino acids: CASSGESAPPRDIEKLFF. The CDR3 coding sequence is TGTGCCAGCAGTGGTGAAAGTGCACCGCCTCGGGACATAGAAAAACTGTTTTTT.

This clone was counted a single time. The V call is TRBV4-1, the J call TRBJ2-7; possible D gene TRBD1, 6 bases. The CDR3 extends over 19 amino acids. V was clipped by 5 bases and J by 0 bases, with 26 bases between them. Germline V gene sequence: CDR1 MGHRA, CDR2 YSYEKL. Here the CDR3 DNA reads TGCGCCAGCAGCATAACGACAGGCCAGTTTGGCCCCAACTCCTACGAGCAGTACTTC. It is translated as CASSITTGQFGPNSYEQYF.

The chain recombines TRBV28 with TRBJ2-7; maybe TRBD1 (5 bases). CDR3 length: 14 residues. The germline gives CDR1 MDHEN, CDR2 SYDVKM. Trimming took 3 bases from V and 0 from J, leaving 9 bases between them. This chain's CDR3 is CASSLTVTSYEQYF. The CDR3 coding sequence is TGTGCCAGCAGTTTGACAGTTACCTCCTACGAGCAGTACTTC.

The chain is built from TRBV30 and TRBJ1-5; TRBD1 aligns across 8 bases. Germline loops: CDR1 GTSNPN, CDR2 SVGIG (reference sequence). With V trimmed by 3 bases and J by 2 bases, 9 bases remained unmatched. This CDR3 has 16 amino acids. The CDR3 sequence: CAWRATGGGGNQPQHF. The CDR3 DNA is TGTGCCTGGAGGGCTACAGGGGGAGGAGGCAATCAGCCCCAGCATTTT.

The chain links TRBV28 to TRBJ2-3; 9 nucleotides match TRBD2. Trimming took 6 bases from V and 0 from J; bases not matched to a gene: 7. Germline assignment: CDR1 MDHEN and CDR2 SYDVKM. This CDR3 has 16 amino acids. The CDR3 DNA reads TGTGCCAGCAGCCTCGTTACTAGCGGGAGCACAGATACGCAGTATTTT. This codes for CASSLVTSGSTDTQYF.

The chain has TRBV27 and TRBJ2-1, with TRBD2 matching 11 bases. The germline V gene has CDR1 MNHEY and CDR2 SMNVEV (reference sequence). J was trimmed by 5 bases and V by 6 bases; bases with no gene match: 6. The CDR3 is 15 amino acids. CDR3 DNA sequence: TGTGCCAGCAGCCCGACTAGCGGGACCCACAATGAGCAGTTCTTC. Translated, it gives CASSPTSGTHNEQFF.

The chain uses TRBV6-5 and TRBJ1-3; no definite D call. Trimming stripped 6 bases from V and 0 bases from J, with 12 bases between. The CDR3 covers 15 residues. Germline lookup yields CDR1 MNHEY and CDR2 SVGAGI. The CDR3, as DNA: TGTGCCAGCAGCCCCGACTCCTACTCTGGAAACACCATATATTTT. Amino acids: CASSPDSYSGNTIYF.

The chain is built from TRBV19 and TRBJ2-5; no definite D call. Between the trimmed V and J ends, which lost 1 base and 3 bases, there was a span of 6 bases. The CDR3 runs 13 residues. CDR1 and CDR2 (germline): LNHDA, SQIVND (reference sequence). In nucleotides, the CDR3 is TGTGCCAGTAGTATAGTTTCCAAAGAGACCCAGTACTTC. As protein: CASSIVSKETQYF.

This rearrangement joins TRBV7-2 to TRBJ1-5, with D hard to call. The V gene lost 4 bases and the J gene lost 4 bases, with 5 bases spanning the gap. Germline V lookup: CDR1 SGHTA, CDR2 FQGNSA. CDR3 length: 12 residues. CDR3 nucleotides: TGTGCCAGCAGCTCACTGAATCAGCCCCAGCATTTT. This translates into CASSSLNQPQHF. The full variable domain, with the rest looked up from reference TRBV7-2 and TRBJ1-5, is GAGVSQSPSNKVTEKGKDVELRCDPISGHTALYWYRQSLGQGLEFLIYFQGNSAPDKSGLPSDRFSAERTGGSVSTLTIQRTQQEDSAVYLCASSSLNQPQHFGDGTRLSIL.

This chain connects TRBV6-4 to TRBJ1-1, with D perhaps matching TRBD1 (6 bases). Germline V gives CDR1 MRHNA, CDR2 SNTAGT. The V end was cut by 4 bases, the J end by 5 bases, with 14 bases between. CDR3 length: 14 amino acids. CDR3 in amino acids: CASSATGARTEAFF. The CDR3 nucleotides are TGTGCCAGCAGTGCGACAGGTGCAAGGACTGAAGCTTTCTTT.

The gene calls are TRBV19 and TRBJ1-1; D may be TRBD1 (5 bases). Trimming cost V 3 bases and J 1 base, with 9 bases left between them. The CDR3 sequence is 14 residues long. Germline V CDR1 and CDR2: LNHDA, SQIVND (reference sequence). The CDR3 region is CASSIRAGNTEAFF. The CDR3 DNA reads TGTGCCAGTAGTATCAGGGCTGGGAACACTGAAGCTTTCTTT.

J is TRBJ1-1 and V is TRBV5-6; possibly TRBD1 for D (5 bases). The CDR3 length is 14 residues. Trimming took 4 bases from V and 1 from J, leaving 11 bases between them. The V gene's germline CDR1 is SGHDT and CDR2 YYEEEE. The CDR3 DNA is TGTGCCAGCAGCCTGGGGCGGCGGAACACTGAAGCTTTCTTT. Encoded protein: CASSLGRRNTEAFF.